This T cell receptor beta chain was sequenced during a study of CD4 T cells in relation to SARS-CoV-2 and coronaviruses. Study summary: The restricting HLA molecule for shared crossreactive spike epitopes was mapped.

Sequencing used immunoSEQ multiplex PCR; TCRdb keeps in-frame clones, though not all of them. This table holds about 20,000 clones, roughly 77% found once. The CDR3 is made up of 16 amino acids. V lost 0 bases and J 2 bases, leaving 13 bases between the germline ends. The V gene's germline CDR1 is MNHEY and CDR2 SVGAGI. As regards this clone: Its antigen is not identified.

Unexposed donor CD4+ T cells date from 2011-2018, before the COVID-19 pandemic. The cells were cultured for around ten days before CD4+ T cells were isolated. As cell numbers allowed, unexposed-donor CD4+ T cells faced SARS-CoV-2 S/N and four cold-coronavirus spikes. On days 3 and 7, cultures got half fresh IL-2 medium. Findings of the study overall: The cross-reactivity analysis covered only spike protein, not other viral proteins.

The specimen was CD4+ T cells from PBMCs, cultured in vitro. The V and J genes are TRBV6-5 and TRBJ1-2; D ambiguous. The sequence derives from a human donor in good health. CDR3 sequence (DNA): TGTGCCAGCAGTTACTCTACAGAAACGTGGAACTATGGCTACACCTTC. Translating gives CASSYSTETWNYGYTF.